This T cell receptor (beta chain) derives from a study of cytomegalovirus exposure and HLA in healthy donors. Sequencing used immunoSEQ multiplex PCR; TCRdb keeps in-frame clones, though not all of them. This table has about 92,000 clones, 90% to 95% appearing once. Trimming removed 3 bases at V and 1 base at J, with 11 bases between. Looked up from germline, CDR1 is MDHEN and CDR2 is SYDVKM. The CDR3 covers 15 residues. Input material: PBMCs. The J gene is TRBJ2-3, the V gene TRBV28, with D possibly TRBD2 on 5 matching bases. This TCR was recovered from a woman aged 30 to 39 in good health and CMV-seropositive. CDR3 loop: CASSFIASGTDTQYF. The CDR3 bases are TGTGCCAGCAGTTTTATAGCGAGTGGCACAGATACGCAGTATTTT.